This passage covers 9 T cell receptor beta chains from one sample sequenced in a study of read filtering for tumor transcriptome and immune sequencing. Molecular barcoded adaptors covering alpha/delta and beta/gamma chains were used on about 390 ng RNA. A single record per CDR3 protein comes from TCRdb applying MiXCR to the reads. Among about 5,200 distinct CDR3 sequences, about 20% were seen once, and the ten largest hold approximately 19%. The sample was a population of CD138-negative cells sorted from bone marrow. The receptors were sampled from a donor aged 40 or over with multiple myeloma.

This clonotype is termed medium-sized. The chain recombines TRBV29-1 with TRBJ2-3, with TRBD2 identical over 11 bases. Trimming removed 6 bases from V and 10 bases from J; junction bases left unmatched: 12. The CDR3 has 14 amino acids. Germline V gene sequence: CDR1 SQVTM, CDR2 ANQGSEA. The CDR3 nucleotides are TGCAGCGTGGGTCCCGGGACTAGCGGTGTTGCGCAGTATTTT. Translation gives CSVGPGTSGVAQYF.

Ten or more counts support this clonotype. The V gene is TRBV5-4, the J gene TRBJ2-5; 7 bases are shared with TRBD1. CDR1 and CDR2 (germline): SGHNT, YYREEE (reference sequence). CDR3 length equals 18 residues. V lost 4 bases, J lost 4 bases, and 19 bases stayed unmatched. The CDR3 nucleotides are TGTGCCAGCAGCCCCCAGGACAGGACCCACCCTGAGGGAGAGACCCAGTACTTC. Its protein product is CASSPQDRTHPEGETQYF.

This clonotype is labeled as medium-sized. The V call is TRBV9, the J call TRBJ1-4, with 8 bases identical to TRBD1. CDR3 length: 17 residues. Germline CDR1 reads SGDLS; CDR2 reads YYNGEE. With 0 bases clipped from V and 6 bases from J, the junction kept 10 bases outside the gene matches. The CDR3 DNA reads TGTGCCAGCAGCGTAGGCTGGGGGACAGGACGGGATGAAAAACTGTTTTTT. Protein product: CASSVGWGTGRDEKLFF.

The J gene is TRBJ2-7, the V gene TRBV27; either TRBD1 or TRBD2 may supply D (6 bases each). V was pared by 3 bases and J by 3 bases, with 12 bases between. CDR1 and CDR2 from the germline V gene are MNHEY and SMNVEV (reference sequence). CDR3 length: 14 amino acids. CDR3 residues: CASSFGRGRYEQYF. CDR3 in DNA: TGTGCCAGCAGTTTTGGCCGGGGGCGCTACGAGCAGTACTTC.

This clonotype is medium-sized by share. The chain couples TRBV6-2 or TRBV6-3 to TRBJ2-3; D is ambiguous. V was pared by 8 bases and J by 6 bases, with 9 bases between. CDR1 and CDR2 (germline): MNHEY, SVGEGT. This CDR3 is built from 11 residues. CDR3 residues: CASLKKDTQYF. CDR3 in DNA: TGTGCCAGCCTCAAAAAGGATACGCAGTATTTT.

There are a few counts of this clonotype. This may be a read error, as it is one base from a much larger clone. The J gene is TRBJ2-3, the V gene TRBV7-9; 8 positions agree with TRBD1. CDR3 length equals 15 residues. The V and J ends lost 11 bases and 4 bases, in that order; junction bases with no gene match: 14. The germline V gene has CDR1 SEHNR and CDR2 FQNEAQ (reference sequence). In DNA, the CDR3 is TGTGCCGGCGGCCGGGAGTCAGGGGGCCCAGATACGCAGTATTTT. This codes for CAGGRESGGPDTQYF.

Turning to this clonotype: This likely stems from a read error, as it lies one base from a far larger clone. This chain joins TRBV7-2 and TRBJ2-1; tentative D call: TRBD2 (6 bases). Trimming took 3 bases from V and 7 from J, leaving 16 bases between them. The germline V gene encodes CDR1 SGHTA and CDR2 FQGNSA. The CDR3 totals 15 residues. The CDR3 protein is CASSFSPGVGNEQFF. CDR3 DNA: TGTGCCAGCAGCTTTTCCCCGGGAGTGGGGAATGAGCAGTTCTTC.

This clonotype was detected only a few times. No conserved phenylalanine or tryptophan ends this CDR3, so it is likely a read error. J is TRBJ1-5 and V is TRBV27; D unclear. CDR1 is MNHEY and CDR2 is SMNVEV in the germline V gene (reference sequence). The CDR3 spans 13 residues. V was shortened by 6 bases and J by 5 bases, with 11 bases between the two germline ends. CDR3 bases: TGTGCCAGCAGCCGGCTCCAAGATCAGCCCCAGCATCTT. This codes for CASSRLQDQPQHL.

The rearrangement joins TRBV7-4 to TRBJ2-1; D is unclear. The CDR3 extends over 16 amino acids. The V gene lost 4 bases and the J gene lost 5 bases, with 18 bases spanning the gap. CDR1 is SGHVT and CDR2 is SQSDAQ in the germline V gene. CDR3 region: CASSSLRPRRHNEQFF. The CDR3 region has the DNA TGTGCCAGCAGCTCTTTGCGCCCACGGCGTCACAATGAGCAGTTCTTC.